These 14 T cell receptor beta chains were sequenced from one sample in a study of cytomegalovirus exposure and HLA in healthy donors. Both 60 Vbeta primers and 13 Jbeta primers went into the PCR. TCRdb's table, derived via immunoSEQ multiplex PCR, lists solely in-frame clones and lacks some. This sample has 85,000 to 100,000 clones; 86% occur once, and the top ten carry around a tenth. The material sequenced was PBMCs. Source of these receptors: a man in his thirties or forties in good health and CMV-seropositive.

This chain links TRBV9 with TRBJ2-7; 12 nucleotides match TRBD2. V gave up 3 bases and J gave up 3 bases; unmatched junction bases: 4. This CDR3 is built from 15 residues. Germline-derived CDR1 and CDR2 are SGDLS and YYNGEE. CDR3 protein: CASSAGTSGLYEQYF. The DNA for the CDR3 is TGTGCCAGCAGCGCAGGGACTAGCGGGCTCTACGAGCAGTACTTC.

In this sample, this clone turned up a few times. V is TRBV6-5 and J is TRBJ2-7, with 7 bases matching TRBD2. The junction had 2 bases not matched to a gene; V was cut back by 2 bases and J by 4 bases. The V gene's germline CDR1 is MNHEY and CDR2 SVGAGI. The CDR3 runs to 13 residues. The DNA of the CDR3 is TGTGCCAGCAGTTACGACGGGGGGTACGAGCAGTACTTC. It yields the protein CASSYDGGYEQYF.

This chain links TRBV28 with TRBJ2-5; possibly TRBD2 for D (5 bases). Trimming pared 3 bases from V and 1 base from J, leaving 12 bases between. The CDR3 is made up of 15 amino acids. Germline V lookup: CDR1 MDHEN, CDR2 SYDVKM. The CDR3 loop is CASSLDSALQETQYF. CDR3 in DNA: TGTGCCAGCAGTTTGGACTCCGCGCTCCAAGAGACCCAGTACTTC.

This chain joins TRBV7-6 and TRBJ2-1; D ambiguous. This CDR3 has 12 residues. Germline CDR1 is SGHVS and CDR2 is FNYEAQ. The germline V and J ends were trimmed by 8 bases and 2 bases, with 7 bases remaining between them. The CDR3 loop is CASGSTYNEQFF. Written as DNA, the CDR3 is TGTGCCAGCGGCTCTACCTACAATGAGCAGTTCTTC.

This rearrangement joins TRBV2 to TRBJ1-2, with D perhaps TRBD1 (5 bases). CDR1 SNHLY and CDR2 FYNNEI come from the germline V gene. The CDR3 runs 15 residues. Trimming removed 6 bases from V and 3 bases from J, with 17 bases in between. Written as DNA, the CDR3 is TGTGCCAGCAGGATCCGGGACTCGGGGGACTATGGCTACACCTTC. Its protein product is CASRIRDSGDYGYTF.

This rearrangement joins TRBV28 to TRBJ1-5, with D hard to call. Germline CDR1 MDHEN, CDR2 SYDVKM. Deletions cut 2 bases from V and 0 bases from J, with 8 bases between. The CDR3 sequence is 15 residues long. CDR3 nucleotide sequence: TGTGCCAGCAGTTTAGGAGGGAGTAGCAATCAGCCCCAGCATTTT. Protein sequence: CASSLGGSSNQPQHF.

The CDR3 here is CASSRPHYRGPNYGYTF. DNA for the CDR3: TGTGCCAGCAGTCGACCCCACTACCGAGGGCCCAACTATGGCTACACCTTC. The chain has TRBV28 and TRBJ1-2; no firm D call. The CDR3 is 17 residues long. Germline CDR1 reads MDHEN; CDR2 reads SYDVKM. Trimming pared 5 bases from V and 2 bases from J, leaving 21 bases between.

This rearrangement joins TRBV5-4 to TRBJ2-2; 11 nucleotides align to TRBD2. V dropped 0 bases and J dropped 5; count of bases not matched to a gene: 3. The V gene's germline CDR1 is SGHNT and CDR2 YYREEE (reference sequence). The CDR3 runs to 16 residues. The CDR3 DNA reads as TGTGCCAGCAGCTTGGTAGCGGGAGGGAGGACCGGGGAGCTGTTTTTT. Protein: CASSLVAGGRTGELFF.

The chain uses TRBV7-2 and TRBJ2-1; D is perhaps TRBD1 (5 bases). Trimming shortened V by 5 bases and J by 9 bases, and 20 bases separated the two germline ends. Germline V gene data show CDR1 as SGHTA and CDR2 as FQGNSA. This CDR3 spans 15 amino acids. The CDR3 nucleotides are TGTGCCAGCAGCACAAACAGGCCGTCAACCGGTGAGCAGTTCTTC. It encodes CASSTNRPSTGEQFF.

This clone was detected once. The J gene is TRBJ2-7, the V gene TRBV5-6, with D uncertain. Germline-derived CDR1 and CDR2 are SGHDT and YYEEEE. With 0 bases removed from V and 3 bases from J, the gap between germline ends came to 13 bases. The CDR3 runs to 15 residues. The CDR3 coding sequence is TGTGCCAGCAGCTTGGCCGGCGGAGCTGTCTACGAGCAGTACTTC. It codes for CASSLAGGAVYEQYF.

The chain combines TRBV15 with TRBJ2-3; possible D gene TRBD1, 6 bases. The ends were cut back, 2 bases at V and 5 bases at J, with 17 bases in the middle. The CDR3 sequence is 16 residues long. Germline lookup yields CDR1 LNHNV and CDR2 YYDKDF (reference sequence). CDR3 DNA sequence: TGTGCCACCAGCAGAAAAGGGGCAGGGGCCGGAGATACGCAGTATTTT. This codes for CATSRKGAGAGDTQYF.

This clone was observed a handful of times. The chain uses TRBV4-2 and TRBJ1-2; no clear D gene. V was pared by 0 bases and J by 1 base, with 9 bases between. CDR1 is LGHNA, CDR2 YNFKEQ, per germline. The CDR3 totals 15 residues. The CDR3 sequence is CASSQDEAGNYGYTF. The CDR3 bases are TGTGCCAGCAGCCAAGATGAGGCGGGTAACTATGGCTACACCTTC.

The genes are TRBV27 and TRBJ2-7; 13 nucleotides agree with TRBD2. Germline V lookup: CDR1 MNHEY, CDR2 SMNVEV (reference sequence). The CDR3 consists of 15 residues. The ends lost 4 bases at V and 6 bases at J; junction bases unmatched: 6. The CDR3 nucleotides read TGTGCCAGCAGTTGGGAGACTAGCGGGAGGCGCGAGCAGTACTTC. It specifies CASSWETSGRREQYF.

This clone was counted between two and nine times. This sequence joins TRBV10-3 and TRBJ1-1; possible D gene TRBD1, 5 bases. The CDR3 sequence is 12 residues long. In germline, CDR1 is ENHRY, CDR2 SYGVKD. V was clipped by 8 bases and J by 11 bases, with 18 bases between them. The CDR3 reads CAIAAGQGFAFF. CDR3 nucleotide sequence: TGTGCCATCGCGGCGGGGCAAGGGTTCGCTTTCTTT.